One and the same sample provided the 28 T cell receptor beta chains below, sequenced in a study of regulatory T cells in long-lasting Graves disease. iRepertoire HTBI primers and Arm-PCR of CDR3 regions built TCR beta libraries. A single record per CDR3 protein comes from TCRdb applying MiXCR to the multiplex PCR reads. This sample has about 450,000 distinct CDR3 sequences, with 13% to 15% found just once. As to time point: newly diagnosed GD, antithyroid drugs for less than 3 months. Generation of the TCR library employed RNA extracted from PBMCs. In addition, the sample was reused for a study of T cells in Graves' hyperthyroidism and ophthalmopathy.

The input for sequencing was peripheral blood mononuclear cells (PBMCs), taken at new diagnosis, from a patient treated with antithyroid drugs. The receptor set was obtained from a woman in her forties or fifties with Graves disease.

This clonotype was seen only a few times. CDR3 sequence (DNA): TGTGCCAGTAGTCCAAGGGACAGGGACGAGCAGTACTTC. Translated, it gives CASSPRDRDEQYF. The chain carries TRBV19 and TRBJ2-7; 9 nucleotides agree with TRBD1. CDR1 and CDR2 from the germline V gene are LNHDA and SQIVND (reference sequence). V trimming: 5 bases; J trimming: 5 bases; junction bases outside the gene matches: 4. The length of the CDR3 is 13 residues.

This clonotype was observed many times. This chain connects TRBV28 to TRBJ2-4; D gene ambiguous. The CDR3 length is 17 residues. Germline V gene lookup returns CDR1 MDHEN and CDR2 SYDVKM. V was clipped by 8 bases and J by 1 base, with 21 bases between them. The CDR3 region has the DNA TGTGCCAGCCCTAAAGAATCCGCAGGCCGGGCCAAAAACATTCAGTACTTC. It codes for CASPKESAGRAKNIQYF.

V and J are TRBV7-3 and TRBJ2-1; 12 nucleotides match TRBD2. The germline gives CDR1 SGHTA, CDR2 FQGTGA. CDR3 length: 17 residues. The J segment lost 4 bases and the V segment lost 2 bases, leaving 6 bases of the junction unmatched. CDR3 DNA: TGTGCCAGCAGCTTACTAGCGGGAGGGCCGGGTTACAATGAGCAGTTCTTC. Encoded protein: CASSLLAGGPGYNEQFF.

This clonotype turned up a few times. The J gene is TRBJ2-1, the V gene TRBV11-2, with 7 nucleotides matching TRBD1. V shed 3 bases, J shed 6 bases, and the junction held 11 bases outside the gene matches. The CDR3 contains 16 residues. The germline V gene has CDR1 SGHAT and CDR2 FQNNGV. CDR3 DNA: TGTGCCAGCAGCTTGGCATATAAACAGGGGAGCAATGAGCAGTTCTTC. It codes for CASSLAYKQGSNEQFF.

This clonotype has only a few counts. The chain has TRBV14 and TRBJ2-7; the match to TRBD2 covers 13 bases. CDR1 and CDR2 from the germline V gene are SGHDN and FVKESK. V shed 4 bases, J shed 6 bases, and the junction held 6 bases outside the gene matches. CDR3 length: 15 residues. The CDR3 region is CASSPGLAGDFEQYF. As DNA, the CDR3 is TGTGCCAGCAGCCCAGGACTAGCGGGAGATTTCGAGCAGTACTTC.

This clonotype has ten or more counts. V and J are TRBV24-1 and TRBJ2-1, with 7 bases lining up with TRBD2. CDR1 is KGHDR, CDR2 SFDVKD, per germline. Unmatched junction bases numbered 12, after V lost 5 bases and J lost 0 bases. The CDR3 totals 18 residues. This chain's CDR3 is CATSGGGSATSSYNEQFF. CDR3 DNA sequence: TGTGCCACCAGTGGGGGGGGGTCCGCCACCAGCTCCTACAATGAGCAGTTCTTC.

This clonotype appeared once. The chain couples TRBV19 to TRBJ2-6, with 8 bases identical to TRBD1. The germline V gene has CDR1 LNHDA and CDR2 SQIVND (reference sequence). This CDR3 contains 16 residues. V shed 5 bases, J shed 3 bases, and the junction held 6 bases outside the gene matches. The CDR3 DNA is TGTGCCAGTAGTTTGCAGGGGGCATATGGGGCCAACGTCCTGACTTTC. Its translation: CASSLQGAYGANVLTF.

The rearrangement joins TRBV5-1 to TRBJ1-3, with D perhaps matching TRBD1 (5 bases). Trimming took off 2 bases at V and 0 bases at J, with 9 bases between the two ends. The CDR3 covers 15 residues. Germline V gives CDR1 SGHRS, CDR2 YFSETQ. This chain's CDR3 is CASSLSGTSGNTIYF. CDR3 nucleotides: TGCGCCAGCAGCTTATCAGGGACCTCTGGAAACACCATATATTTT. Filled out from reference TRBV5-1 and TRBJ1-3, the complete variable domain reads KAGVTQTPRYLIKTRGQQVTLSCSPISGHRSVSWYQQTPGQGLQFLFEYFSETQRNKGNFPGRFSGRQFSNSRSEMNVSTLELGDSALYLCASSLSGTSGNTIYFGEGSWLTVV.

The chain links TRBV7-9 to TRBJ2-2; 8 bases match TRBD1. There are 17 residues in the CDR3. J lost 3 bases, V lost 5 bases, and 11 bases had no gene match. Germline V gene sequence: CDR1 SEHNR, CDR2 FQNEAQ (reference sequence). This CDR3 reads CASSRMPGQVYTGELFF. CDR3 coding DNA: TGTGCCAGCAGCCGGATGCCGGGACAGGTATACACCGGGGAGCTGTTTTTT.

This clonotype was picked up many times. The germline gene is not matched at one end of the junction; a read error may be the cause. The chain carries TRBV27 and TRBJ1-1; D is ambiguous. CDR1 and CDR2 from the germline V gene are MNHEY and SMNVEV (reference sequence). The CDR3 spans 15 residues. This CDR3 is CTSSSTLSDSTEAFF. In nucleotides, the CDR3 is TGTACCAGCAGTTCGACACTCAGTGATAGCACTGAAGCTTTCTTT.

The rearrangement uses TRBV5-6 and TRBJ2-3; 8 positions match TRBD2. V shed 0 bases and J 6 bases; nucleotides not matched to a gene: 18. CDR1 is SGHDT and CDR2 is YYEEEE in the germline V gene. The CDR3 loop spans 19 amino acids. CDR3 in DNA: TGTGCCAGCAGCTTGGTGGCGGGAGGAGGAACTACCAGGCGGGATACGCAGTATTTT. As protein: CASSLVAGGGTTRRDTQYF.

CDR3 bases: TGTGCCAGCAGCCAAGCGCCCGGGCCTCATGGTCGCTACACCTTC. Protein product: CASSQAPGPHGRYTF. The genes are TRBV7-9 and TRBJ1-2; D call uncertain. Trimming stripped 5 bases from V and 9 bases from J, with 22 bases between. This CDR3 has 15 amino acids. Germline V CDR1 and CDR2: SEHNR, FQNEAQ (reference sequence).

This clonotype was picked up many times. This chain links TRBV2 with TRBJ2-5; D unresolved. V was cut by 0 bases and J by 5 bases, with 16 bases left in between. CDR1 and CDR2 (germline): SNHLY, FYNNEI. This CDR3 is built from 16 residues. The CDR3 loop is CASSEALGRSAETQYF. CDR3 bases: TGTGCCAGCAGTGAAGCGCTAGGCCGGTCGGCGGAGACCCAGTACTTC.

The chain has TRBV29-1 and TRBJ1-2, with D hard to call. Trimming pared 0 bases from V and 4 bases from J, leaving 9 bases between. This CDR3 comprises 13 residues. Germline CDR1 is SQVTM and CDR2 is ANQGSEA. The CDR3 protein is CSVEEVLGYGYTF. The CDR3 DNA sequence: TGCAGCGTTGAAGAAGTACTTGGCTATGGCTACACCTTC.

This clonotype was counted ten times or more. This sequence joins TRBV12-3 or TRBV12-4 and TRBJ2-1; no definite D call. This CDR3 is built from 15 residues. V was clipped by 1 base and J by 9 bases, with 16 bases between them. The CDR3 reads CASSLGPGVLSEQFF. CDR3 bases: TGTGCCAGCAGTTTAGGACCTGGGGTACTGAGTGAGCAGTTCTTC.

J is TRBJ1-1 and V is TRBV24-1; D unclear. The length of the CDR3 is 14 residues. V lost 11 bases and J 0 bases, leaving 15 bases between the germline ends. Germline values: CDR1 KGHDR, CDR2 SFDVKD. CDR3 in amino acids: CASTPNHLNTEAFF. In DNA, the CDR3 is TGTGCCAGCACCCCCAACCATTTGAACACTGAAGCTTTCTTT.

This clonotype was counted a few times. The chain has TRBV4-1 and TRBJ2-1, with D possibly being TRBD2 (6 bases). Germline-derived CDR1 and CDR2 are MGHRA and YSYEKL. The V gene lost 11 bases and the J gene lost 0 bases, with 14 bases spanning the gap. This CDR3 contains 14 residues. As DNA, the CDR3 is TGCGCCGTCGGGGCTAGCGACTCCTACAATGAGCAGTTCTTC. This translates into CAVGASDSYNEQFF.

Ten or more counts support this clonotype. V is TRBV6-2 or TRBV6-3 and J is TRBJ2-1, with 11 bases that match TRBD1. Germline CDR1 and CDR2: MNHEY and SVGEGT. V lost 5 bases and J lost 8; bases outside the gene matches: 8. This CDR3 spans 15 amino acids. The CDR3 spells CASSKPGQGVDEQFF. In DNA form, the CDR3 reads TGTGCCAGCAGTAAACCGGGACAGGGGGTGGATGAGCAGTTCTTC.

There are a few counts of this clonotype. The V and J genes are TRBV6-1 and TRBJ1-3; D is unresolved. CDR3 size: 15 residues. Trimming shortened V by 8 bases and J by 0 bases, and 14 bases separated the two germline ends. CDR1 and CDR2 from the germline V gene are MNHNS and SASEGT. The CDR3: CASFANGVSGNTIYF. For the CDR3, the DNA is TGTGCCAGCTTCGCAAATGGGGTCTCTGGAAACACCATATATTTT.

This clonotype came up many times. V usage is TRBV7-9 and J usage is TRBJ2-2, with a tentative D call TRBD2 (5 bases). The CDR3 is 16 amino acids. The V end was cut by 2 bases, the J end by 3 bases, with 13 bases between. In germline, CDR1 is SEHNR, CDR2 FQNEAQ (reference sequence). CDR3 coding DNA: TGTGCCAGCAGCTTATCCCCGGGATTTGACACCGGGGAGCTGTTTTTT. Protein: CASSLSPGFDTGELFF.

A few counts support this clonotype. The V and J genes are TRBV29-1 and TRBJ2-5; tentatively, D is TRBD2 (6 bases). This CDR3 contains 14 residues. Between the trimmed V and J ends, which lost 5 bases and 5 bases, there was a span of 18 bases. Germline-derived CDR1 and CDR2 are SQVTM and ANQGSEA. Written as DNA, the CDR3 is TGCAGCGTTACCCGGGGGACGTCGCGTGAGACCCAGTACTTC. Translating gives CSVTRGTSRETQYF.

Many counts were recorded for this clonotype. The chain employs TRBV30 and TRBJ1-5; 7 positions match TRBD1. V shed 4 bases and J 2 bases; nucleotides not matched to a gene: 8. The CDR3 has 15 residues. Germline V gene data show CDR1 as GTSNPN and CDR2 as SVGIG (reference sequence). The CDR3 DNA follows: TGTGCCTGGACTAAGGGGGCGGGGGGCAATCAGCCCCAGCATTTT. It encodes CAWTKGAGGNQPQHF.

This clonotype has at least ten counts. The CDR3 nucleotides are TGTGCCAGCAGTTTTAGCTATCGCCCGTTTGGCAATGAGCAGTTCTTC. It yields the protein CASSFSYRPFGNEQFF. This chain connects TRBV28 to TRBJ2-1; D ambiguous. With 3 bases removed from V and 6 bases from J, the gap between germline ends came to 18 bases. This CDR3 contains 16 residues. Germline CDR1 reads MDHEN; CDR2 reads SYDVKM.

On this clonotype: A single base separates this from a much larger clone, so it may be a read error. This CDR3 fails to terminate in the conserved phenylalanine or tryptophan, so it likely reflects a read error. V usage is TRBV20-1 and J usage is TRBJ2-7; TRBD1 might be the D (5 bases). V dropped 0 bases and J dropped 0 bases, with 6 bases sitting between them. CDR1 and CDR2 from the germline V gene are DFQATT and SNEGSKA (reference sequence). The length of the CDR3 is 13 residues. The chain's CDR3 is CSAREQDSYEQYS. The CDR3 DNA is TGCAGTGCTAGAGAACAGGACTCCTACGAGCAGTACTCC.

This clonotype was observed many times. V is TRBV28 and J is TRBJ1-1; D gene uncertain. Trimming removed 2 bases at V and 7 bases at J, with 8 bases between. Germline CDR1 reads MDHEN; CDR2 reads SYDVKM. There are 12 residues in the CDR3. The DNA for the CDR3 is TGTGCCAGCAGTTTACCGGCGGGTGAAGCTTTCTTT. This sequence encodes CASSLPAGEAFF.

The gene calls are TRBV6-4 and TRBJ2-4; D might be TRBD1 (6 bases). The CDR3 runs to 13 residues. Germline CDR1 reads MRHNA; CDR2 reads SNTAGT. Deletions cut 5 bases from V and 8 bases from J, with 13 bases between. For the CDR3, the DNA is TGTGCCAGCAGTTACTTCAGGGGTGACATTCAGTACTTC. Encoded protein: CASSYFRGDIQYF.

At least ten counts were recorded for this clonotype. CDR3: CASKREWSTDTQYF. The CDR3 DNA reads as TGTGCCAGCAAGAGGGAGTGGAGCACAGATACGCAGTATTTT. The rearrangement joins TRBV2 to TRBJ2-3; a weak D match, TRBD2 (5 bases). CDR3 length equals 14 residues. The germline V and J ends were trimmed by 7 bases and 0 bases, with 11 bases remaining between them. Germline loops: CDR1 SNHLY, CDR2 FYNNEI.

This clonotype was observed many times. The chain is built from TRBV20-1 and TRBJ2-1; 7 positions agree with TRBD1. The germline V gene has CDR1 DFQATT and CDR2 SNEGSKA (reference sequence). J was trimmed by 3 bases and V by 6 bases; bases with no gene match: 14. CDR3 length equals 16 residues. CDR3 sequence: CSASDPGTVNYNEQFF. In DNA form, the CDR3 reads TGCAGTGCCTCCGACCCCGGGACAGTGAACTACAATGAGCAGTTCTTC.